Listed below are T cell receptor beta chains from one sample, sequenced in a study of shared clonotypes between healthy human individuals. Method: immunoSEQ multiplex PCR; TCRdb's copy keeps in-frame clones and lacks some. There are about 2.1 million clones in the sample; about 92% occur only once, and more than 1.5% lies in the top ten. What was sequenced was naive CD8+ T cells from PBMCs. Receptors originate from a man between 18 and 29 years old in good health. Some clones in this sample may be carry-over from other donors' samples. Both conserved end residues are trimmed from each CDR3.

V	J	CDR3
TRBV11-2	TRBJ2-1	ASSSYGSLYNEQF
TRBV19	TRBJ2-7	ASSPAGDEQY
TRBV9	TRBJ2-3	ASSVGADTQY
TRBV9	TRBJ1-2	ASSDKVGGYT
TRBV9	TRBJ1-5	ASSAHPGPQPQH
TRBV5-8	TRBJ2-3	ASSGLPDSHTDTQY
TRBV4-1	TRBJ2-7	ASTLRWGPYEQY
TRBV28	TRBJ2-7	ASSLPRDRGDYEQY
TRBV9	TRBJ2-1	ASSVGLAGGIYNEQF
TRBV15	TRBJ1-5	ATSRELAVDSNQPQH
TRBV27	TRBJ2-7	ASSLLKDGYEQY
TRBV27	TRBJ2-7	ASSLGTHYEQY
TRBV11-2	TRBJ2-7	ASSFQQGASYEQY
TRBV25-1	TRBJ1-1	ASSVFGEAF
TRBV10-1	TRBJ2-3	ASSETSATTDTQY
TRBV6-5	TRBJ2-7	ASSYYRGSYEQY
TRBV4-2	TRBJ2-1	ASSQNSGGNEQF
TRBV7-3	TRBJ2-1	ASSLTGGISYNEQF
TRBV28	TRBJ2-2	ASSLPFGAGELF
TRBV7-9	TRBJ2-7	ASRAGTSTYEQY
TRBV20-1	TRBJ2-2	SARDSGELF